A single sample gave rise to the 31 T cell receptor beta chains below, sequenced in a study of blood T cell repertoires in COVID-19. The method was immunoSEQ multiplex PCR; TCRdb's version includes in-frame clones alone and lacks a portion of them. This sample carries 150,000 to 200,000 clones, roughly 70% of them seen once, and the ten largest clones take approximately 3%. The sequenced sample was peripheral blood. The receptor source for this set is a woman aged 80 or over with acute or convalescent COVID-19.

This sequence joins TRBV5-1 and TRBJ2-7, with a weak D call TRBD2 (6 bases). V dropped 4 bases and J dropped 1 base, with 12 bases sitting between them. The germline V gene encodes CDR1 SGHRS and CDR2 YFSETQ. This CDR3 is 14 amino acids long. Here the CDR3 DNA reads TGCGCCAGCAGCCTGACTAGTACGTCCTACGAGCAGTACTTC. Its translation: CASSLTSTSYEQYF.

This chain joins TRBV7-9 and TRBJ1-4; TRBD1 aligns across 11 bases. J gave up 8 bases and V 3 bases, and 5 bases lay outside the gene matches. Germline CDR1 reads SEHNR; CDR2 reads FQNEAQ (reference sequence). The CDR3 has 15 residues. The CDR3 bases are TGTGCCAGCAGCTTCGGGACAGGGGGTGGGGAAAAACTGTTTTTT. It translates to CASSFGTGGGEKLFF. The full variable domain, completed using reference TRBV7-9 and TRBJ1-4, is DTGVSQNPRHKITKRGQNVTFRCDPISEHNRLYWYRQTLGQGPEFLTYFQNEAQLEKSRLLSDRFSAERPKGSFSTLEIQRTEQGDSAMYLCASSFGTGGGEKLFFGSGTQLSVL.

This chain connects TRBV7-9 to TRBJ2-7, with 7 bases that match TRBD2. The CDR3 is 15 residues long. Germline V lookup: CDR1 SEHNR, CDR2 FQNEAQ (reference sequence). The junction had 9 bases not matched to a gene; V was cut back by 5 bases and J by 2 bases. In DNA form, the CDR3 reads TGTGCCAGCAGCGGCACCGGGACTACGCCCTACGAGCAGTACTTC. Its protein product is CASSGTGTTPYEQYF.

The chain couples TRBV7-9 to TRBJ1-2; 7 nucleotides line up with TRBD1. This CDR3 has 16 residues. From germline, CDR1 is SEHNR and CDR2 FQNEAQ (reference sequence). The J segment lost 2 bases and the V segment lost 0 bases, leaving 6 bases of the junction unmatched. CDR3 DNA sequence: TGTGCCAGCAGCTTAGCGCAAGGGGGCTCCAACTATGGCTACACCTTC. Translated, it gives CASSLAQGGSNYGYTF.

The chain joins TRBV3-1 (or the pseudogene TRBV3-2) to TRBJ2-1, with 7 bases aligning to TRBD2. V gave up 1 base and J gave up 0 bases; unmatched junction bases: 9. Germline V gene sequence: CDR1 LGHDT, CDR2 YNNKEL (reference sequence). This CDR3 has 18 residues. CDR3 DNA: TGTGCCAGCAGCCAAGGATATCTAGCGGTGAGCTCCTACAATGAGCAGTTCTTC. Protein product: CASSQGYLAVSSYNEQFF.

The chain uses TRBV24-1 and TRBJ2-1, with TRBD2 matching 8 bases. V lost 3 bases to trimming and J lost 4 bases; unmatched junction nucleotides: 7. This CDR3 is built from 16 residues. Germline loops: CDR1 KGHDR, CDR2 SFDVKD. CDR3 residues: CATSDESGRTYNEQFF. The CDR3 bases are TGTGCCACCAGTGATGAAAGCGGGAGAACTTACAATGAGCAGTTCTTC.

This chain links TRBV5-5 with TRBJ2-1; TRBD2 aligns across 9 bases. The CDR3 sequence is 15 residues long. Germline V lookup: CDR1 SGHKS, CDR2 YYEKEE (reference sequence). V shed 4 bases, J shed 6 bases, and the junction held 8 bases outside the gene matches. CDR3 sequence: CASSVEASGANEQFF. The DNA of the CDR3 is TGTGCCAGCAGCGTTGAGGCTAGCGGGGCCAATGAGCAGTTCTTC.

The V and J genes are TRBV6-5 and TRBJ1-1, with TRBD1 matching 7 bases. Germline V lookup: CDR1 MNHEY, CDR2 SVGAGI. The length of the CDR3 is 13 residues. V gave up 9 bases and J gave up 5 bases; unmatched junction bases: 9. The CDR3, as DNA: TGTGCCAGTGGGTTGCAGGGGGAGACTGAAGCTTTCTTT. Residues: CASGLQGETEAFF.

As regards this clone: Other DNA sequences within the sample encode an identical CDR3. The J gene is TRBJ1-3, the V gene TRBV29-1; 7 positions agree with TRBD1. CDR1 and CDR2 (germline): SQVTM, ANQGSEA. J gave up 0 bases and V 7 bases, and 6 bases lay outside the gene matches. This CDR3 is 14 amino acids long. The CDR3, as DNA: TGCAGCGCCCGGGACAGCCTCTCTGGAAACACCATATATTTT. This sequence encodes CSARDSLSGNTIYF. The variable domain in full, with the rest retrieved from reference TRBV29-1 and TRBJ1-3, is SAVISQKPSRDICQRGTSLTIQCQVDSQVTMMFWYRQQPGQSLTLIATANQGSEATYESGFVIDKFPISRPNLTFSTLTVSNMSPEDSSIYLCSARDSLSGNTIYFGEGSWLTVV.

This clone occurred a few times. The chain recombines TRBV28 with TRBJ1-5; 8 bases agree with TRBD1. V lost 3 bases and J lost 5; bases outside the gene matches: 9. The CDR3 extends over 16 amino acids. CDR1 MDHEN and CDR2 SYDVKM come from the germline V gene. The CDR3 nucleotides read TGTGCCAGCAGTTTTTACAGCAGGGGGCGCGATCAGCCCCAGCATTTT. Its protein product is CASSFYSRGRDQPQHF.

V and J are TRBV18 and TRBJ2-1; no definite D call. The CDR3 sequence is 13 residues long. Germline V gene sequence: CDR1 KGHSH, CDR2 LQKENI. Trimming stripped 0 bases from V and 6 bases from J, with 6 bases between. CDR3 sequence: CASSPPTINEQFF. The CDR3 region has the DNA TGTGCCAGCTCACCACCCACTATCAATGAGCAGTTCTTC.

CDR3 protein: CASGGTGSDGYTF. As DNA, the CDR3 is TGCGCCAGCGGCGGGACAGGGTCGGATGGCTACACCTTC. This sequence joins TRBV10-2 and TRBJ1-2; 9 bases line up with TRBD1. Germline CDR1 WSHSY, CDR2 SAAADI. The length of the CDR3 is 13 residues. V shed 8 bases, J shed 6 bases, and the junction held 7 bases outside the gene matches.

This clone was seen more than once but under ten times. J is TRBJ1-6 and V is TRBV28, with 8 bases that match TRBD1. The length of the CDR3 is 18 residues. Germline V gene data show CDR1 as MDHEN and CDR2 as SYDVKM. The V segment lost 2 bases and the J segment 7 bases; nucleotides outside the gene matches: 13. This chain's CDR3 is CASSLNVGQGAENSPLHF. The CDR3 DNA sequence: TGTGCCAGCAGTTTAAATGTCGGTCAGGGGGCTGAGAATTCACCCCTCCACTTT.

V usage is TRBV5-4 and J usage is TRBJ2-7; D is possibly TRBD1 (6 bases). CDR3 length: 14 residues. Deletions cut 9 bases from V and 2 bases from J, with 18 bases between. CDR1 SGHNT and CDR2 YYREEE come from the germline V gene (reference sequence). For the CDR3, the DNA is TGTGCCAACACCAACCAGGGGTCTCCCTACGAGCAGTACTTC. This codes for CANTNQGSPYEQYF.

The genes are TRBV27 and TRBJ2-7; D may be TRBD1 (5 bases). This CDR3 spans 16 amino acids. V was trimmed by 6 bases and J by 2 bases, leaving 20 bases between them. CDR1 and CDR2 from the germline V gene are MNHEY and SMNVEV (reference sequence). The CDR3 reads CASSRSPVAGTYEQYF. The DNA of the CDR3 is TGTGCCAGCAGCCGTTCCCCGGTGGCAGGGACCTACGAGCAGTACTTC.

Written as DNA, the CDR3 is TGTGCCAGCAGTTACTCCCAGACTCCTTCGGGGGACCAGTACTTC. As protein: CASSYSQTPSGDQYF. The chain employs TRBV6-2 or TRBV6-3 and TRBJ2-5, with D perhaps TRBD2 (6 bases). CDR1 MNHEY and CDR2 SVGEGT come from the germline V gene. The CDR3 runs 15 residues. Between the trimmed V and J ends, which lost 0 bases and 10 bases, there was a span of 18 bases.

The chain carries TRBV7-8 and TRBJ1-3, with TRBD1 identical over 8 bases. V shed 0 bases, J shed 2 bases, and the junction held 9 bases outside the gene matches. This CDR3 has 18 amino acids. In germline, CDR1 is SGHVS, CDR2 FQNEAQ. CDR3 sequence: CASSLAGFQDRAGNTIYF. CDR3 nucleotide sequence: TGTGCCAGCAGCTTAGCGGGGTTTCAGGACAGGGCTGGAAACACCATATATTTT.

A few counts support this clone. For the CDR3, the DNA is TGTGCCAGCGGGTCTCCGGATTTTGAAGGCGGGACGCAGTATTTT. Protein: CASGSPDFEGGTQYF. The chain employs TRBV7-9 and TRBJ2-3, with TRBD2 as a possible D gene (5 bases). The V end lost 8 bases, the J end lost 9 bases, and 24 bases lay between the germline ends. Germline loops: CDR1 SEHNR, CDR2 FQNEAQ (reference sequence). The CDR3 has 15 residues.

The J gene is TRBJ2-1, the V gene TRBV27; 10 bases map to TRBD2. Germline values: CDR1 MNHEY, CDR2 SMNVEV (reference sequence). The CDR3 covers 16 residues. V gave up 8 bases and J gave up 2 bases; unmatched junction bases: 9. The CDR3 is CASGLAGDSTYNEQFF. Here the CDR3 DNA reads TGTGCCAGCGGTCTAGCGGGAGACTCTACCTACAATGAGCAGTTCTTC.

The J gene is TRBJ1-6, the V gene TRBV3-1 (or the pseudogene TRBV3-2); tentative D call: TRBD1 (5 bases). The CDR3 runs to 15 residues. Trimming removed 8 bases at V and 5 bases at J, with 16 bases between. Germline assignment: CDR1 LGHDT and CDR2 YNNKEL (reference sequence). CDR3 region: CASGLGAGNNSPLHF. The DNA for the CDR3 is TGTGCCAGCGGACTAGGGGCCGGGAATAATTCACCCCTCCACTTT.

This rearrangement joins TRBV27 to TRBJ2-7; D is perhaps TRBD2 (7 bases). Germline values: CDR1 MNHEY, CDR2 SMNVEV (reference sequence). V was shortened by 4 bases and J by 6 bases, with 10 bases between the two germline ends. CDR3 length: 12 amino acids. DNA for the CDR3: TGTGCCAGCAGTTCTAGGGGGGGCGAGCAGTACTTC. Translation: CASSSRGGEQYF.

The CDR3: CASSPGLAGEFPYF. The CDR3 bases are TGTGCCAGCAGCCCAGGACTAGCGGGAGAGTTTCCGTACTTC. V gene TRBV3-1 (or the pseudogene TRBV3-2) combines with J gene TRBJ2-5; 13 positions agree with TRBD2. Germline V gives CDR1 LGHDT, CDR2 YNNKEL (reference sequence). Trimming removed 4 bases from V and 13 bases from J; junction bases left unmatched: 9. The CDR3 contains 14 residues.

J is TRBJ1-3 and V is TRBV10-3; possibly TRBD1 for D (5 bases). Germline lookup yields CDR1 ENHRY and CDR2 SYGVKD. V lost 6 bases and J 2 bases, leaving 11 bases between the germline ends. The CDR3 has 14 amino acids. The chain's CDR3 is CAIRTGTAGNTIYF. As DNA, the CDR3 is TGTGCCATCAGGACCGGGACTGCTGGAAACACCATATATTTT.

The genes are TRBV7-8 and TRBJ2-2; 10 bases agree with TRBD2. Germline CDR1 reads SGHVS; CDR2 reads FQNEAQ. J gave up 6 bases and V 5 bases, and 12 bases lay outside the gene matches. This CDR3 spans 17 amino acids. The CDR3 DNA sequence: TGTGCCAGCAGCCCTACAGGGGGGACTAGCGCCCCCGGGGAGCTGTTTTTT. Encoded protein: CASSPTGGTSAPGELFF.

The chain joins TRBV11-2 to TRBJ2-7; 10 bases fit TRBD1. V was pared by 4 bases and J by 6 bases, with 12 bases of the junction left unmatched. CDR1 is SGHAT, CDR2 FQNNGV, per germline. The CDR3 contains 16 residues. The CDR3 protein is CASSSNPGTGEGEQYF. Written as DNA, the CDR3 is TGTGCCAGCAGCTCCAACCCCGGGACAGGGGAAGGCGAGCAGTACTTC.

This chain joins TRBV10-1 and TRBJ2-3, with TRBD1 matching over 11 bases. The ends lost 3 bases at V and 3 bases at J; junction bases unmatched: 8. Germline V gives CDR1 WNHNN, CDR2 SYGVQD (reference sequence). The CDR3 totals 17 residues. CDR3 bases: TGCGCCAGCAGTGAACCGGGACAGGGGGTAGGAACAGATACGCAGTATTTT. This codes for CASSEPGQGVGTDTQYF.

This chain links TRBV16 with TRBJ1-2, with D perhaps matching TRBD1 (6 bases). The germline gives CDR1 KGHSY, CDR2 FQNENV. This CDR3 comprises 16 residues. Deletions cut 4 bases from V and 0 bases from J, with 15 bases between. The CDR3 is CASSPIDRNSNYGYTF. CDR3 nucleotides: TGTGCCAGCAGCCCGATTGACAGGAACTCTAACTATGGCTACACCTTC.

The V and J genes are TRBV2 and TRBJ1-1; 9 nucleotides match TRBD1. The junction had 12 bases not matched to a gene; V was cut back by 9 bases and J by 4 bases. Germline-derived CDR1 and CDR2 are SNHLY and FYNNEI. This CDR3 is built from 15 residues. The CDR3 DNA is TGTGCCAGTAAACCGGGACAGGGTAGGAGCACTGAAGCTTTCTTT. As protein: CASKPGQGRSTEAFF.

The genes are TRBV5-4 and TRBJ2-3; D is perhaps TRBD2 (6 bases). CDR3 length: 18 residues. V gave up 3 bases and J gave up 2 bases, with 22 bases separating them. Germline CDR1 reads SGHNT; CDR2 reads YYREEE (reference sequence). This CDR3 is CASSSPVPGLRHTDTQYF. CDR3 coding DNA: TGTGCCAGCAGCTCCCCGGTCCCGGGACTGAGGCACACAGATACGCAGTATTTT.

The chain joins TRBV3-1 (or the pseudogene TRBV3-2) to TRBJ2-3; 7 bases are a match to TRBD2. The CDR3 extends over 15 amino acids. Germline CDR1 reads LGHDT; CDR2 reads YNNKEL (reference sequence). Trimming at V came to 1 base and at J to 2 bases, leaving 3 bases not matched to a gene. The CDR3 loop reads CASSQGLAATDTQYF. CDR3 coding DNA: TGTGCCAGCAGCCAAGGACTAGCCGCCACAGATACGCAGTATTTT.

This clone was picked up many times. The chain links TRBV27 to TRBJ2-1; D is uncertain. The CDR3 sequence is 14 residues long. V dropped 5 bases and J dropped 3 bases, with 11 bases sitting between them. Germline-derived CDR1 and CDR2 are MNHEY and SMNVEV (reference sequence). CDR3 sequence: CASSQALGYNEQFF. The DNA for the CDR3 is TGTGCCAGCAGTCAGGCCCTCGGCTACAATGAGCAGTTCTTC.